This TCR beta chain was recovered during a study of CD8+CD57+ T cells in acquired aplastic anemia. For the study at large: 3.2 ug was the average amount of DNA from sorted CD4+ and CD8+ cells.

Sequenced patients had shown CD8+CD57+ cell expansion by flow cytometry. For CDR3 and TCR beta VDJ profiling, genomic DNA was the template used. TCRdb itself ran the reads through MiXCR, one entry per CDR3 protein. The sample gives under 350,000 distinct CDR3 sequences, under 65% of which show up once; 1% to 1.5% is in the top ten. V shed 6 bases and J shed 4 bases, with 15 bases lying between them. Germline V gene sequence: CDR1 MNHEY, CDR2 SVGAGI. The length of the CDR3 is 14 residues. The sequencing sample was made of sorted CD4+, CD8+, or CD8+CD57+ T cells (not recorded which) from PBMCs. This clonotype was sampled from a human donor with aplastic anemia. J is TRBJ1-2 and V is TRBV6-5; TRBD1 is a possible D gene (5 bases). DNA for the CDR3: TGTGCCAGCAGCGGCTCCGGGACGGTCTATGGCTACACCTTC. It translates to CASSGSGTVYGYTF.